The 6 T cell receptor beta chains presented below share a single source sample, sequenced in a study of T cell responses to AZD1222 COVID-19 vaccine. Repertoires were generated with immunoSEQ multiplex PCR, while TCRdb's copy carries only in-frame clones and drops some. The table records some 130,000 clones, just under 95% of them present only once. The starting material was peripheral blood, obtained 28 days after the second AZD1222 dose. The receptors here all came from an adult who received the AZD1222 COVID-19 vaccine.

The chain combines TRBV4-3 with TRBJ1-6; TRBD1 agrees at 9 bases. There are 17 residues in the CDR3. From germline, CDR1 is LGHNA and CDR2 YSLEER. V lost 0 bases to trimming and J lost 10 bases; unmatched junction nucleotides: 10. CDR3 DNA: TGCGCCAGCAGCCAAGAGAGAGGGTACAGGGGGCACTCACCCCTCCACTTT. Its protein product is CASSQERGYRGHSPLHF.

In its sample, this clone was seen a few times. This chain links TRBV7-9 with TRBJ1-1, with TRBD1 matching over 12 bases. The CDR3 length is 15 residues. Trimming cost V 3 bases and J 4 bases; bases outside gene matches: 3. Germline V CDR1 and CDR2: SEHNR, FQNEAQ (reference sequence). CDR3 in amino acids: CASSFMGQGATEAFF. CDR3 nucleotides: TGTGCCAGCAGCTTTATGGGACAGGGGGCCACTGAAGCTTTCTTT.

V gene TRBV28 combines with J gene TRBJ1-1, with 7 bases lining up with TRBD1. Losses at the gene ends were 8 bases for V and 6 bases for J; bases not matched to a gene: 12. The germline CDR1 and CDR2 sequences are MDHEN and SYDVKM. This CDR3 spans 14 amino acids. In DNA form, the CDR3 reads TGTGCCAGCGGACCGGGACAGTATATTTCTGAAGCTTTCTTT. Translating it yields CASGPGQYISEAFF. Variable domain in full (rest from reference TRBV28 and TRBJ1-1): DVKVTQSSRYLVKRTGEKVFLECVQDMDHENMFWYRQDPGLGLRLIYFSYDVKMKEKGDIPEGYSVSREKKERFSLILESASTNQTSMYLCASGPGQYISEAFFGQGTRLTVV.

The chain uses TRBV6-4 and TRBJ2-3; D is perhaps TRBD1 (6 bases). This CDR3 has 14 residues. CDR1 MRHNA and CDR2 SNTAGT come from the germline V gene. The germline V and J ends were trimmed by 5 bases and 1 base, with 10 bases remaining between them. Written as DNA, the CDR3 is TGTGCCAGCAGTCCACAGGGCGGCACAGATACGCAGTATTTT. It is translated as CASSPQGGTDTQYF.

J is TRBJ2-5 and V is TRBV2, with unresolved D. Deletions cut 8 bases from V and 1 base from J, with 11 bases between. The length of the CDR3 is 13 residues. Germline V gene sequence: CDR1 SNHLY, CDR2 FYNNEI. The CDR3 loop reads CASLRPIQETQYF. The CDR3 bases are TGTGCCAGCCTAAGACCGATCCAAGAGACCCAGTACTTC.

CDR3 nucleotide sequence: TGTGCCAGCAGCGCGAACACCGGGGAGCTGTTTTTT. Translated, it gives CASSANTGELFF. V gene TRBV9 combines with J gene TRBJ2-2; unclear D gene. The CDR3 covers 12 residues. Trimming left V 3 bases short and J 0 bases short, with 0 bases between. Per the germline V gene, CDR1 is SGDLS and CDR2 is YYNGEE.